The 10 T cell receptor beta chains below were found in one sample sequenced in a study of fetal regulatory T cell absence and autoimmunity. The data were produced by immunoSEQ multiplex PCR, yet TCRdb's version contains in-frame clones alone and is incomplete. The sample holds approximately 49,000 clones, about four fifths seen once. Input material: cord blood. The receptors were sampled from a newborn boy with IPEX syndrome.

The J gene is TRBJ2-7, the V gene TRBV7-9; 7 nucleotides line up with TRBD2. There are 16 residues in the CDR3. Germline V gene data show CDR1 as SEHNR and CDR2 as FQNEAQ (reference sequence). J gave up 2 bases and V 4 bases, and 11 bases lay outside the gene matches. This chain's CDR3 is CASSSHATSRPYEQYF. The CDR3 DNA reads as TGTGCCAGCAGCTCGCACGCGACTAGCAGACCCTACGAGCAGTACTTC.

This clone was observed a handful of times. This sequence joins TRBV4-1 and TRBJ2-1; a weak D match, TRBD2 (6 bases). The CDR3 spans 14 residues. Trimming took 4 bases from V and 1 from J, leaving 8 bases between them. Germline loops: CDR1 MGHRA, CDR2 YSYEKL. This CDR3 reads CASSPGTSYNEQFF. CDR3 DNA sequence: TGCGCCAGCAGCCCCGGGACTTCCTACAATGAGCAGTTCTTC.

The sample holds a few counts of this clone. The chain employs TRBV11-2 and TRBJ2-1, with 13 bases fitting TRBD2. CDR1 is SGHAT and CDR2 is FQNNGV in the germline V gene. This CDR3 region has 18 residues. Trimming took 5 bases from V and 1 from J; bases not matched to a gene: 8. The chain's CDR3 is CASSHSLAGGRSYNEQFF. CDR3 in DNA: TGTGCCAGCAGCCACTCACTAGCGGGAGGGCGGTCCTACAATGAGCAGTTCTTC.

This clone was found once. The genes are TRBV7-2 and TRBJ2-3, with TRBD2 matching over 7 bases. J lost 2 bases, V lost 7 bases, and 12 bases had no gene match. Per germline, CDR1 SGHTA and CDR2 FQGNSA. CDR3 size: 16 residues. The CDR3 nucleotides are TGTGCCAGCACCCCTCGGGCTAGCGGAACCACAGATACGCAGTATTTT. Amino acid sequence: CASTPRASGTTDTQYF.

This clone turned up a few times. V usage is TRBV19 and J usage is TRBJ1-2; no firm D call. Germline V gives CDR1 LNHDA, CDR2 SQIVND (reference sequence). The CDR3 covers 13 residues. V shed 1 base and J shed 4 bases, with 7 bases lying between them. The CDR3, as DNA: TGTGCCAGTAGTATAGGGCGGTTCTATGGCTACACCTTC. Encoded protein: CASSIGRFYGYTF.

This chain connects TRBV15 to TRBJ1-2; D ambiguous. The CDR3 length is 14 residues. V lost 0 bases and J lost 4, with 9 bases in between. Germline-derived CDR1 and CDR2 are LNHNV and YYDKDF (reference sequence). The CDR3 reads CATSRDAGFYGYTF. CDR3 sequence (DNA): TGTGCCACCAGCAGAGATGCAGGTTTCTATGGCTACACCTTC.

V is TRBV6-1 and J is TRBJ2-3, with D unclear. The CDR3 has 14 residues. Trimming stripped 8 bases from V and 0 bases from J, with 12 bases between. Germline CDR1 is MNHNS and CDR2 is SASEGT. The CDR3 protein is CASVKSSSTDTQYF. In nucleotides, the CDR3 is TGTGCCAGCGTTAAATCCTCTAGCACAGATACGCAGTATTTT.

CDR3 region: CASSYTANYGYTF. The CDR3 DNA reads TGTGCCAGCAGTTATACCGCTAACTATGGCTACACCTTC. The V call is TRBV6-5, the J call TRBJ1-2; D ambiguous. Trimming cost V 3 bases and J 0 bases, with 5 bases left between them. Germline loops: CDR1 MNHEY, CDR2 SVGAGI. CDR3 length: 13 amino acids.

CDR3 DNA: TGTGCCAGCAGCTTAACCGGGGCCTCCTACGAGCAGTACTTC. The encoded protein is CASSLTGASYEQYF. The chain links TRBV5-6 to TRBJ2-7; D may match TRBD1 or TRBD2 (5 bases each). Germline assignment: CDR1 SGHDT and CDR2 YYEEEE. The CDR3 covers 14 residues. Deletions cut 2 bases from V and 0 bases from J, with 9 bases between.

The genes are TRBV7-9 and TRBJ2-7; 7 nucleotides match TRBD2. CDR3 size: 14 residues. Germline CDR1 is SEHNR and CDR2 is FQNEAQ (reference sequence). Trimming removed 3 bases from V and 2 bases from J; junction bases left unmatched: 4. CDR3 in amino acids: CASSLGGSAYEQYF. The CDR3 DNA sequence: TGTGCCAGCAGCTTGGGCGGGAGTGCCTACGAGCAGTACTTC.